The subject of this entry is one T cell receptor beta chain. The record originates from a study of blood T cell repertoires in COVID-19. About the study: Whether acute or convalescent, the COVID-19 samples came from the United States, Italy and Spain. PBMCs, B-cell-depleted T cells, or T cells provided the cDNA or gDNA that made up the material.

In the authors' workflow: Reference gene primer amplification in the assay estimated nucleated cell counts. Profiling relied on immunoSEQ multiplex PCR, and the TCRdb table lists in-frame clones only, not all of them. V and J calls and clone size are as listed in that table; D and trimming were resolved from the DNA. The sample lists fewer than 90,000 clones; about 89% were seen once. Sequenced input: peripheral blood. This sequence originates from a man aged 50 or older with active or convalescent COVID-19.

The CDR3 DNA follows: TGTGCCAGCAGTGAACCCGGGGCAGGGGGCGGCTATGAGCAGTTCTTC. Translated: CASSEPGAGGGYEQFF. The chain employs TRBV6-1 and TRBJ2-1; 8 positions match TRBD1. Germline CDR1 and CDR2: MNHNS and SASEGT. The CDR3 runs 16 residues. Trimming cost V 2 bases and J 8 bases; bases outside gene matches: 11.